These 19 T cell receptor gamma chains were all obtained from the same sample, sequenced in a study of gamma-delta chains in newborns, infants, children (dated by TCRdb to between 2019 and 2020). Instrument on record: Illumina MiSeq. TCRdb recomputed clones from the public reads with CATT; identical DNA rows were then combined. The sample contains 3,000 to 4,000 gamma-chain clones, roughly 57% of them found a single time. The top ten clones comprise about 15% of the sample. Sequenced: blood. The receptors come from a child who was a newborn, infant or young child, either healthy, febrile or measles-vaccinated (not recorded which).

V gene TRGV4 combines with J gene TRGJ1 or TRGJ2. TCRdb offers no J gene call, so here the DNA was matched to germline to obtain one. Trimming cost V 3 bases and J 4 bases; bases outside gene matches: 3. The V gene's germline CDR1 is EGSTGY and CDR2 YDSYTSSV. This CDR3 contains 12 residues. The CDR3 coding sequence is TGTGCCACCTGGGATCCCTATTATAAGAAACTCTTT. As protein: CATWDPYYKKLF.

Notes on this clone: Since a much larger clone is just one base distant, this may be a read error. This same CDR3 is encoded by further DNA sequences in the sample. The chain has TRGV9 and TRGJP. TCRdb gives no J gene; it was assigned here by matching the DNA to germline. The CDR3 runs 17 residues. The V segment lost 0 bases and the J segment 7 bases; nucleotides outside the gene matches: 6. From germline, CDR1 is GITISATS and CDR2 ISYDGTV (reference sequence). The CDR3 DNA sequence: TGTGCCTTGTGGGAGGTGCAGGGTGAGTTGGGCAAAAAAATCAAGGTATTT. It encodes CALWEVQGELGKKIKVF.

This chain uses TRGV8 with TRGJ1 or TRGJ2. The J gene, missing from TCRdb, was assigned here through DNA to germline matching. V lost 6 bases to trimming and J lost 3 bases; unmatched junction nucleotides: 5. The length of the CDR3 is 12 residues. CDR1 is VENAVY, CDR2 YDSYNSRV, per germline. In DNA, the CDR3 is TGTGCCACCTGGACCTTTTATTATAAGAAACTCTTT. It translates to CATWTFYYKKLF.

V usage is TRGV5 and J usage is TRGJ1 or TRGJ2. Germline matching of the DNA provided the J gene here, since TCRdb leaves it blank. Trimming cost V 4 bases and J 4 bases; bases outside gene matches: 4. This CDR3 comprises 12 residues. Germline loops: CDR1 VINAFY, CDR2 YDVSNSKD. This CDR3 reads CATWDMYYKKLF. The CDR3 bases are TGTGCCACCTGGGATATGTATTATAAGAAACTCTTT.

As regards this clone: This sample also contains other DNA sequences that code for the same CDR3. The rearrangement links TRGV2 to TRGJ1 or TRGJ2. Because TCRdb records no J gene, it was assigned here through a match of the DNA to germline. The CDR3 runs to 11 residues. V was clipped by 0 bases and J by 10 bases; unmatched bases: 3. Germline CDR1 is EGSNGY and CDR2 is YDSYNSKV. CDR3 in amino acids: CATWDGRKKLF. Here the CDR3 DNA reads TGTGCCACCTGGGACGGGCGAAAGAAACTCTTT.

This clone has only a few counts. The chain couples TRGV4 to TRGJP2. No J gene was available from TCRdb, and it was assigned here by a germline match of the DNA. The V gene end was trimmed by 0 bases and the J gene end by 0 bases; junction bases not matched to a gene: 4. CDR1 is EGSTGY and CDR2 is YDSYTSSV in the germline V gene. The CDR3 loop spans 16 amino acids. The CDR3 nucleotides are TGTGCCACCTGGGATGGGCTGCATAGTAGTGATTGGATCAAGACGTTT. It encodes CATWDGLHSSDWIKTF.

Notes on this clone: The same CDR3 also results from other DNA sequences found in this sample. The rearrangement links TRGV8 to TRGJ1 or TRGJ2. Since TCRdb gives no J gene, matching the DNA to germline was used here to assign it. This CDR3 region has 13 residues. Germline-derived CDR1 and CDR2 are VENAVY and YDSYNSRV. J lost 4 bases, V lost 3 bases, and 6 bases had no gene match. For the CDR3, the DNA is TGTGCCACCTGGGATTCTGGCTATTATAAGAAACTCTTT. This gives the protein CATWDSGYYKKLF.

CDR3 DNA sequence: TGTGCCACCTGGGATTATAAGAAACTATTT. Translation: CATWDYKKLF. No J gene call was made, and the V gene is TRGV4. Per germline, CDR1 EGSTGY and CDR2 YDSYTSSV. CDR3 length: 10 amino acids.

The V and J genes are TRGV2 and TRGJ1 or TRGJ2. TCRdb gives no J gene; it was assigned here by matching the DNA to germline. The V gene's germline CDR1 is EGSNGY and CDR2 YDSYNSKV. The CDR3 sequence is 11 residues long. Unmatched junction bases numbered 5, after V lost 0 bases and J lost 12 bases. The CDR3 DNA reads TGTGCCACCTGGGACGGGCAAAGGAAACTCTTT. Translated, it gives CATWDGQRKLF.

The rearrangement joins TRGV8 to TRGJ1 or TRGJ2. No J gene was available from TCRdb, and it was assigned here by a germline match of the DNA. V was clipped by 0 bases and J by 12 bases; unmatched bases: 2. The CDR3 is 10 residues long. Germline V CDR1 and CDR2: VENAVY, YDSYNSRV. This CDR3 is CATWDRGKLF. CDR3 in DNA: TGTGCCACCTGGGATAGGGGGAAACTCTTT.

For this clone: Other nucleotide sequences from this sample produce the same CDR3. This chain uses TRGV4 with TRGJ1 or TRGJ2. TCRdb lists no J gene, so it was determined here by aligning the DNA to germline. This CDR3 has 12 residues. Unmatched junction bases numbered 0, after V lost 1 base and J lost 3 bases. The germline V gene has CDR1 EGSTGY and CDR2 YDSYTSSV. The DNA for the CDR3 is TGTGCCACCTGGGATGGTTATTATAAGAAACTCTTT. Amino acids: CATWDGYYKKLF.

The chain joins TRGV2 to TRGJ1 or TRGJ2. No J gene was available from TCRdb, and it was assigned here by a germline match of the DNA. V was clipped by 1 base and J by 8 bases; unmatched bases: 8. CDR3 size: 13 residues. Germline values: CDR1 EGSNGY, CDR2 YDSYNSKV. CDR3: CATWDGGRHKKLF. CDR3 coding DNA: TGTGCCACCTGGGACGGCGGTCGGCATAAGAAACTCTTT.

This clone was counted between two and nine times. The chain recombines TRGV9 with TRGJP. The J gene, not given by TCRdb, was assigned here from a germline match of the nucleotide sequence. Germline values: CDR1 GITISATS, CDR2 ISYDGTV (reference sequence). The J segment lost 9 bases and the V segment lost 3 bases, leaving 8 bases of the junction unmatched. The CDR3 extends over 16 amino acids. CDR3 in amino acids: CALWEPQVLGKKIKVF. In DNA, the CDR3 is TGTGCCTTGTGGGAGCCGCAGGTGTTGGGCAAAAAAATCAAGGTATTT.

The J gene is TRGJP1, the V gene TRGV2. TCRdb lists no J gene, so it was determined here by aligning the DNA to germline. V lost 5 bases to trimming and J lost 3 bases; unmatched junction nucleotides: 3. This CDR3 has 13 residues. Germline lookup yields CDR1 EGSNGY and CDR2 YDSYNSKV. CDR3 DNA: TGTGCCACCTGGGGTTCCACTGGTTGGTTCAAGATATTT. This translates into CATWGSTGWFKIF.

The J gene is TRGJ1 or TRGJ2, the V gene TRGV3. Assignment of the J gene here rests on matching the DNA to germline, because TCRdb gives none. With V trimmed by 4 bases and J by 0 bases, 3 bases remained unmatched. Germline values: CDR1 VTNTFY, CDR2 YDVSTARD (reference sequence). The CDR3 extends over 13 amino acids. CDR3 DNA sequence: TGTGCCACCTGGGAACAGAATTATTATAAGAAACTCTTT. It encodes CATWEQNYYKKLF.

The chain combines TRGV9 with TRGJP. The J gene, missing from TCRdb, was assigned here through DNA to germline matching. This CDR3 spans 16 amino acids. Germline loops: CDR1 GITISATS, CDR2 ISYDGTV (reference sequence). V was clipped by 2 bases and J by 8 bases; unmatched bases: 6. CDR3 sequence reads: CALWEALQLGKKIKVF. The CDR3 DNA is TGTGCCTTGTGGGAGGCTCTCCAGTTGGGCAAAAAAATCAAGGTATTT.

On this clone itself: The sample contains more than one DNA sequence encoding this CDR3. This rearrangement joins TRGV5 to TRGJ1 or TRGJ2. Matching the DNA to germline supplied the J gene, which TCRdb does not give. V trimming: 0 bases; J trimming: 6 bases; junction bases outside the gene matches: 8. Germline V gene data show CDR1 as VINAFY and CDR2 as YDVSNSKD. This CDR3 is built from 14 residues. Written as DNA, the CDR3 is TGTGCCACCTGGGACAGGGGGAGGCGTTATAAGAAACTCTTT. Translation gives CATWDRGRRYKKLF.

J is TRGJ1 or TRGJ2 and V is TRGV2. The J gene was missing in TCRdb and was found by matching the end of the DNA to germline. With V trimmed by 0 bases and J by 1 base, 9 bases remained unmatched. CDR3 length equals 16 residues. Germline CDR1 EGSNGY, CDR2 YDSYNSKV. The CDR3 region is CATWDGITQNYYKKLF. As DNA, the CDR3 is TGTGCCACCTGGGACGGGATAACCCAAAATTATTATAAGAAACTCTTT.

With respect to this clone: Within the sample, other DNA sequences also encode this same CDR3. V gene TRGV5 combines with J gene TRGJ1 or TRGJ2. The J gene, left out of TCRdb, was set here by checking the DNA against germline. With 0 bases clipped from V and 7 bases from J, the junction kept 6 bases outside the gene matches. CDR3 length: 13 amino acids. Germline V gene data show CDR1 as VINAFY and CDR2 as YDVSNSKD. CDR3 sequence reads: CATWDRPGYKKLF. For the CDR3, the DNA is TGTGCCACCTGGGACAGGCCGGGGTATAAGAAACTCTTT.